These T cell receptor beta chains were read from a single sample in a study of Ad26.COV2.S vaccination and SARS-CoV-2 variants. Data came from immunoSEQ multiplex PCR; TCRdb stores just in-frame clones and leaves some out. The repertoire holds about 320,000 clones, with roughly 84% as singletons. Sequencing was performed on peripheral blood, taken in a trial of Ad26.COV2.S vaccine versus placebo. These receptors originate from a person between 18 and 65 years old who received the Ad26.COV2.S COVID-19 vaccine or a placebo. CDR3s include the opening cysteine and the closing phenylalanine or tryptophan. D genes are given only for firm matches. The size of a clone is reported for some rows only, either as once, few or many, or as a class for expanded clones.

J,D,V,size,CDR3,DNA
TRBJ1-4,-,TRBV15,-,CATSRGDLATNEKLFF,TGTGCCACCAGCAGAGGTGACCTTGCAACTAATGAAAAACTGTTTTTT
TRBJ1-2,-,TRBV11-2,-,CASSFGIVDGYTF,TGTGCCAGCAGCTTTGGAATAGTCGATGGCTACACCTTC
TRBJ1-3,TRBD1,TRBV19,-,CASSIPQGTGNTIYF,TGTGCCAGTAGTATACCACAGGGGACTGGAAACACCATATATTTT
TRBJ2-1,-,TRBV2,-,CASRRAGRGYNEQFF,TGTGCCAGCAGGAGGGCGGGGCGCGGATACAATGAGCAGTTCTTC
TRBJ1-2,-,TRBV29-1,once,CSVEVVSGYGYTF,TGCAGCGTTGAAGTAGTCTCGGGCTATGGCTACACCTTC
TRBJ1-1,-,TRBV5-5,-,CASSLVRDTEAFF,TGTGCCAGCAGCTTGGTAAGGGACACTGAAGCTTTCTTT
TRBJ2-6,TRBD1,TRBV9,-,CASSGGRGPNSGANVLTF,TGTGCCAGCAGCGGGGGCAGGGGGCCTAACTCTGGGGCCAACGTCCTGACTTTC
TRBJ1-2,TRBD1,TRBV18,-,CASSPSTGTYGYTF,TGTGCCAGCTCACCATCGACAGGGACCTATGGCTACACCTTC
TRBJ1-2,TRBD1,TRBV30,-,CAWVPTGGSYGYTF,TGTGCCTGGGTCCCCACAGGGGGTAGCTATGGCTACACCTTC
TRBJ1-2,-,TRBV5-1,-,CASLKEPTASGYTF,TGCGCCAGTCTTAAGGAGCCGACCGCTTCAGGCTACACCTTC
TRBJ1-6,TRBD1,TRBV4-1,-,CASSHIGQGSSSPLHF,TGCGCCAGCAGCCACATCGGACAGGGGTCAAGCTCACCCCTCCACTTT
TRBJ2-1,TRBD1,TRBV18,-,CASSPGQGNHNEQFF,TGTGCCAGCTCTCCCGGACAGGGCAATCACAATGAGCAGTTCTTC
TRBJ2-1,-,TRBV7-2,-,CASSLVGGSEQFF,TGTGCCAGCAGCTTAGTAGGAGGGTCTGAGCAGTTCTTC
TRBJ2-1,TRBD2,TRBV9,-,CASSEGLAGHEQFF,TGTGCCAGCAGCGAGGGACTAGCGGGGCACGAGCAGTTCTTC
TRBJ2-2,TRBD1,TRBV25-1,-,CASSESSPGTGDRELFF,TGTGCCAGCAGTGAATCTTCTCCCGGGACAGGGGATCGGGAGCTGTTTTTT
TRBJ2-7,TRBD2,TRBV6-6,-,CASSRYLTSGPSYEQYF,TGTGCCAGCAGTCGATACCTGACTAGCGGGCCCTCCTACGAGCAGTACTTC
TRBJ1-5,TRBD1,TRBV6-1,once,CASSEWGQSNQPQHF,TGTGCCAGCAGTGAATGGGGACAGAGCAATCAGCCCCAGCATTTT
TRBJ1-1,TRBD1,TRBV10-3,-,CAISDPGQMNTEAFF,TGTGCCATCAGTGATCCGGGACAGATGAACACTGAAGCTTTCTTT
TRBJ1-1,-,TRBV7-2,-,CASSSRWEAFF,TGTGCCAGCAGCTCGAGATGGGAAGCTTTCTTT
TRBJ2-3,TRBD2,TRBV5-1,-,CASSPRTSGGGTDTQYF,TGCGCCAGCAGCCCCCGGACTAGCGGGGGGGGTACAGATACGCAGTATTTT
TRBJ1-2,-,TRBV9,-,CASSSSGPSTGYTF,TGTGCCAGCAGCTCTTCGGGGCCCTCTACTGGCTACACCTTC
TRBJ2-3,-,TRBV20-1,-,CSARPGDTQYF,TGCAGTGCCCGTCCCGGGGATACGCAGTATTTT
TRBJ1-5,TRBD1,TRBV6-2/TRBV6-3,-,CASSYSGQGTQPQHF,TGTGCCAGCAGTTACTCGGGACAGGGGACTCAGCCCCAGCATTTT
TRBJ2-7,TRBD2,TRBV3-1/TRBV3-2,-,CASSPGLAGNRQYF,TGTGCCAGCAGCCCGGGACTAGCGGGTAATCGGCAGTACTTC
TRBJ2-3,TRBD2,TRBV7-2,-,CASSHPLAGVTDTQYF,TGTGCCAGCAGCCACCCTCTAGCGGGGGTCACAGATACGCAGTATTTT
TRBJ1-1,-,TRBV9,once,CASSVGQGARAEAFF,TGTGCCAGCAGCGTAGGGCAAGGAGCCCGGGCTGAAGCTTTCTTT
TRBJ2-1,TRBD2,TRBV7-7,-,CASSRLAGGHGEQFF,TGTGCCAGCAGCCGACTAGCGGGGGGGCATGGTGAGCAGTTCTTC
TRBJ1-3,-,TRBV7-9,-,CASSSDRSGNTIYF,TGTGCCAGCAGCTCAGACCGCTCTGGAAACACCATATATTTT
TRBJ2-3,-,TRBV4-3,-,CASSHIQGGGTDTQYF,TGCGCCAGCAGCCATATACAGGGAGGGGGCACAGATACGCAGTATTTT
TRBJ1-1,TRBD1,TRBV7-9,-,CASSLGQGETEAFF,TGTGCCAGCAGCTTAGGACAGGGGGAGACTGAAGCTTTCTTT
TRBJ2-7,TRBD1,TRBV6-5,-,CASSPGTVLYEQYF,TGTGCCAGCAGTCCCGGGACAGTCCTCTACGAGCAGTACTTC
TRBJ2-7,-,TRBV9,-,CASSVRGDSGGEQYF,TGTGCCAGCAGCGTAAGGGGTGACAGTGGGGGAGAGCAGTACTTC
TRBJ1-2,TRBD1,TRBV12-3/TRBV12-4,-,CASSLRTGGYTF,TGTGCCAGCAGTCTAAGGACAGGAGGCTACACCTTC
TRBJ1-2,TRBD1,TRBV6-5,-,CASSANRGQNGYTF,TGTGCCAGCAGCGCTAACAGGGGACAAAATGGCTACACCTTC
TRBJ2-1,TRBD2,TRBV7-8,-,CASSFPREGLAGPYNEQFF,TGTGCCAGCAGCTTCCCCCGGGAGGGACTAGCTGGCCCCTACAATGAGCAGTTCTTC
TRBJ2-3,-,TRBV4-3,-,CASSPVRGSDTQYF,TGCGCCAGCAGCCCAGTCCGGGGTTCAGATACGCAGTATTTT
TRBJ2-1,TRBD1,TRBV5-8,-,CASSLIGQGFYNEQFF,TGTGCCAGCAGCTTGATTGGACAGGGGTTCTACAATGAGCAGTTCTTC
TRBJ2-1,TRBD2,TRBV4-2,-,CASSQDQFRGGGAEFF,TGTGCCAGCAGCCAAGATCAGTTTAGAGGCGGGGGGGCCGAGTTCTTC
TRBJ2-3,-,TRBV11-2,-,CASSLRFRTDTQYF,TGTGCCAGCAGCTTAAGATTCCGCACAGATACGCAGTATTTT
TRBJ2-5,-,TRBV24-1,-,CATSAGETQYF,TGTGCCACCAGCGCTGGAGAGACCCAGTACTTC
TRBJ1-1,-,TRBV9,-,CASSVGGGWTEAFF,TGTGCCAGCAGCGTAGGTGGGGGGTGGACTGAAGCTTTCTTT
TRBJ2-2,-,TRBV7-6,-,CASSGSGKGPNTGELFF,TGTGCCAGCAGCGGGAGTGGGAAAGGGCCGAACACCGGGGAGCTGTTTTTT
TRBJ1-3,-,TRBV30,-,CACWPGRLSGNTIYF,TGTGCCTGCTGGCCAGGACGCCTCTCTGGAAACACCATATATTTT
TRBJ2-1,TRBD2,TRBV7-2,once,CASSSGGLLASDTYNEQFF,TGTGCCAGCAGCTCCGGTGGGTTACTAGCGTCAGACACCTACAATGAGCAGTTCTTC
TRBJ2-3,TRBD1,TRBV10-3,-,CASGTGANTDTQYF,TGTGCCAGTGGGACAGGGGCCAACACAGATACGCAGTATTTT